A single sample gave rise to the 18 T cell receptor beta chains below, sequenced in a study of blood T cells in healthy people across ages. Next came a second PCR, run for about 6 to 12 cycles, which used a sample-barcoded 5' primer along with a J-beta primer mix. TCRdb itself ran the 5' RACE reads through MiXCR, one entry per CDR3 protein. The profile shows some 290,000 distinct CDR3 sequences, 25% to 30% of them singletons. Sequencing used blood. The receptors shown here come from a woman aged 70-85 years in good health.

The rearrangement uses TRBV28 and TRBJ2-5, with TRBD1 matching over 7 bases. Germline V CDR1 and CDR2: MDHEN, SYDVKM. This CDR3 has 15 amino acids. Trimming cost V 5 bases and J 5 bases; bases outside gene matches: 11. CDR3 DNA sequence: TGTGCCAGCAGTGGACAGGCGTTCTCCCCGGAGACCCAGTACTTC. Amino acid sequence: CASSGQAFSPETQYF.

The chain carries TRBV28 and TRBJ2-1; D may be TRBD1 (6 bases). The CDR3 length is 15 residues. Germline V gene sequence: CDR1 MDHEN, CDR2 SYDVKM. The V end lost 3 bases, the J end lost 7 bases, and 16 bases lay between the germline ends. This CDR3 reads CASSLPQGGRNEQFF. The CDR3 DNA reads as TGTGCCAGCAGTTTGCCACAGGGTGGTCGTAATGAGCAGTTCTTC. The whole variable domain, remainder taken from reference TRBV28 and TRBJ2-1, is DVKVTQSSRYLVKRTGEKVFLECVQDMDHENMFWYRQDPGLGLRLIYFSYDVKMKEKGDIPEGYSVSREKKERFSLILESASTNQTSMYLCASSLPQGGRNEQFFGPGTRLTVL.

This clonotype was detected only a few times. The chain links TRBV7-2 to TRBJ2-1; 16 nucleotides match TRBD2. With 5 bases clipped from V and 9 bases from J, the junction kept 4 bases outside the gene matches. The CDR3 runs 15 residues. CDR1 is SGHTA and CDR2 is FQGNSA in the germline V gene. The DNA for the CDR3 is TGTGCCAGCAGCGTGGGACTAGCGGGAGGGACTGAGCAGTTCTTC. This translates into CASSVGLAGGTEQFF.

This clonotype came up a few times. The genes are TRBV15 and TRBJ1-1; 8 nucleotides align to TRBD1. CDR1 is LNHNV, CDR2 YYDKDF, per germline (reference sequence). With 9 bases clipped from V and 0 bases from J, the junction kept 6 bases outside the gene matches. The CDR3 extends over 14 amino acids. CDR3 in amino acids: CATGGQGMNTEAFF. CDR3 bases: TGTGCCACGGGAGGACAGGGCATGAACACTGAAGCTTTCTTT.

The V call is TRBV28, the J call TRBJ1-5; perhaps TRBD1 as D (6 bases). V shed 10 bases and J shed 6 bases, with 22 bases lying between them. Germline V gives CDR1 MDHEN, CDR2 SYDVKM. The CDR3 is 15 residues long. The CDR3 DNA reads TGTGCCACCCACCCGACCGGGGGCGGGGGTCAGCCCCAGCATTTT. Residues: CATHPTGGGGQPQHF.

The rearrangement uses TRBV12-5 and TRBJ2-1; tentatively, D is TRBD1 (5 bases). Deletions cut 4 bases from V and 7 bases from J, with 8 bases between. Germline assignment: CDR1 LGHNT and CDR2 FRNRAP. The CDR3 sequence is 12 residues long. The CDR3 DNA sequence: TGTGCTAGTGGTTCGCAGGGTAATGAGCAGTTCTTC. It encodes CASGSQGNEQFF.

With respect to this clonotype: An end of the junction does not agree with germline; a read error may underlie this. The CDR3 sequence is CAGSSRGQGAYEQYF. In DNA form, the CDR3 reads TGCGCCGGCAGCTCGCGGGGGCAAGGGGCATACGAGCAGTACTTC. The J gene is TRBJ2-5, the V gene TRBV5-1; a possible D gene is TRBD2 (7 bases). TRBJ2-7 explains the end of the DNA better; the J call may be wrong. This CDR3 contains 15 residues. Germline V gene lookup returns CDR1 SGHRS and CDR2 YFSETQ.

This clonotype appeared a few times. The junction shows a germline mismatch at one end, possibly a read error. Written as DNA, the CDR3 is TGTGCCAGCTCACCTTTTCCGGGACAGGGGGGTTACAACGAGCAGTTCTTC. Protein sequence: CASSPFPGQGGYNEQFF. The chain links TRBV18 to TRBJ2-5, with 11 bases matching TRBD1. The closer fit of TRBJ2-1 to the DNA end suggests the J call may be wrong. CDR3 size: 17 residues. Germline V gene sequence: CDR1 KGHSH, CDR2 LQKENI.

This chain joins TRBV29-1 and TRBJ2-5, with D maybe TRBD2 (6 bases). This CDR3 comprises 14 residues. The germline V gene encodes CDR1 SQVTM and CDR2 ANQGSEA. The V gene lost 5 bases and the J gene lost 2 bases, with 15 bases spanning the gap. In DNA, the CDR3 is TGCAGCGTTTCTAGACTAGGCAAACAAGAGACCCAGTACTTC. Residues: CSVSRLGKQETQYF. The variable domain in full, with the rest retrieved from reference TRBV29-1 and TRBJ2-5, is SAVISQKPSRDICQRGTSLTIQCQVDSQVTMMFWYRQQPGQSLTLIATANQGSEATYESGFVIDKFPISRPNLTFSTLTVSNMSPEDSSIYLCSVSRLGKQETQYFGPGTRLLVL.

DNA for the CDR3: TGTGCCAGCAGCCCCCAGAAGCGGGGAGGCCAAGAAAAACTGTTTTTT. This encodes CASSPQKRGGQEKLFF. The chain has TRBV27 and TRBJ1-4; D gene ambiguous. Germline CDR1 MNHEY, CDR2 SMNVEV (reference sequence). The CDR3 totals 16 residues. V was shortened by 6 bases and J by 8 bases, with 22 bases between the two germline ends.

The CDR3 DNA is TGTGCCAGCAGCTCTACATTCCGAGAGCAGTTCTTC. Translating it yields CASSSTFREQFF. The chain carries TRBV12-3 or TRBV12-4 and TRBJ2-5; D gene ambiguous. The end of the DNA is better explained by TRBJ2-1, so the J call may be wrong. CDR3 size: 12 residues.

The table lists this clonotype with a few counts. One junction end does not reproduce the germline sequence, and a read error may be involved. The J gene is TRBJ2-5, the V gene TRBV7-6; 7 bases map to TRBD1. Germline V gives CDR1 SGHVS, CDR2 FNYEAQ. This CDR3 contains 15 residues. CDR3 in DNA: TGTGCCGGCAGCTTAGGACAGGCAAACGAAGAGACCCAGTACTTC. It translates to CAGSLGQANEETQYF.

This clonotype showed up just a few times. V usage is TRBV7-2 and J usage is TRBJ1-1, with D hard to call. CDR3 size: 14 residues. Germline V gives CDR1 SGHTA, CDR2 FQGNSA. Between the trimmed V and J ends, which lost 5 bases and 5 bases, there was a span of 15 bases. CDR3 bases: TGTGCCAGCAGCCCTAGCTGGCGTGGGACTGAAGCTTTCTTT. Protein: CASSPSWRGTEAFF. Combining the CDR3 with reference TRBV7-2 and TRBJ1-1 gives the whole variable domain GAGVSQSPSNKVTEKGKDVELRCDPISGHTALYWYRQSLGQGLEFLIYFQGNSAPDKSGLPSDRFSAERTGGSVSTLTIQRTQQEDSAVYLCASSPSWRGTEAFFGQGTRLTVV.

This clonotype was observed a few times. This chain connects TRBV20-1 to TRBJ2-5; D uncertain. The J call could be wrong; TRBJ2-7 is a better fit for the DNA end. Germline V gene data show CDR1 as DFQATT and CDR2 as SNEGSKA (reference sequence). The CDR3 contains 15 residues. CDR3 DNA: TGCAGTGCTAGAGAGAGGCAAGATCCGTTCTACGAGCAGTACTTC. Its translation: CSARERQDPFYEQYF.

This chain uses TRBV20-1 with TRBJ1-5, with 7 positions matching TRBD1. The germline V gene encodes CDR1 DFQATT and CDR2 SNEGSKA (reference sequence). V was clipped by 4 bases and J by 4 bases; unmatched bases: 7. There are 14 residues in the CDR3. The CDR3 region is CSAIRHRGNQPQHF. CDR3 nucleotides: TGCAGTGCTATCCGGCACAGGGGAAATCAGCCCCAGCATTTT.

This clonotype appeared a single time. The rearrangement uses TRBV6-1 and TRBJ1-1; the D is unclear. This CDR3 region has 11 residues. V shed 6 bases and J shed 4 bases, with 6 bases lying between them. Germline V lookup: CDR1 MNHNS, CDR2 SASEGT. The CDR3 nucleotides are TGTGCCAGCAGCCCCCCCACTGAAGCTTTCTTT. Encoded protein: CASSPPTEAFF.

The chain couples TRBV21-1 to TRBJ2-7; the table's D call, TRBD2, was not checked against the DNA. TRBV21-1 is shown as a pseudogene. This CDR3 is 15 amino acids long. CDR3 nucleotides: TGTGCCAGCAGCAAGGGTAGGGACTCCTCCTACGAGCAGTACTTC. This sequence encodes CASSKGRDSSYEQYF.

The chain has TRBV7-2 and TRBJ2-7; a weak D match, TRBD2 (5 bases). Germline loops: CDR1 SGHTA, CDR2 FQGNSA. The CDR3 covers 17 residues. Trimming stripped 0 bases from V and 0 bases from J, with 15 bases between. CDR3 amino acids: CASSLARAVRSSYEQYF. The CDR3 DNA is TGTGCCAGCAGCTTAGCGAGGGCGGTCCGAAGCTCCTACGAGCAGTACTTC.